This T cell receptor beta chain was identified during a study of cytomegalovirus exposure and HLA in healthy donors. Germline values: CDR1 SGHTS, CDR2 YDEGEE. The CDR3 spans 15 residues. J gave up 12 bases and V 5 bases, and 14 bases lay outside the gene matches. Nominally healthy donors provided the samples, though records likely missed some immune exposures. The study ran its PCR with 60 Vbeta and 13 Jbeta primers. Method: immunoSEQ multiplex PCR; TCRdb's copy keeps in-frame clones and lacks some. The table shows about 120,000 clones, with 80% occurring only once. This clone was found once. Antigen: not known. Whole-study results and caveats: A cluster of highly shared sequence variants was likely a sequencing artifact. The authors listed 150 or so TCR beta chains as cytomegalovirus-associated. A later analysis linked a missense DCLRE1C variant to TCR beta V- and J-gene trimming.

V gene TRBV5-8 combines with J gene TRBJ2-7, with 13 bases matching TRBD2. Sequences were obtained from PBMCs. The receptor comes from a man aged 45-65 years in good health and CMV-seronegative. The CDR3 nucleotides are TGTGCCAGCAGTTCGACTAGCGGGGGGCCCCGTACGAGGTACTTC. As protein: CASSSTSGGPRTRYF.